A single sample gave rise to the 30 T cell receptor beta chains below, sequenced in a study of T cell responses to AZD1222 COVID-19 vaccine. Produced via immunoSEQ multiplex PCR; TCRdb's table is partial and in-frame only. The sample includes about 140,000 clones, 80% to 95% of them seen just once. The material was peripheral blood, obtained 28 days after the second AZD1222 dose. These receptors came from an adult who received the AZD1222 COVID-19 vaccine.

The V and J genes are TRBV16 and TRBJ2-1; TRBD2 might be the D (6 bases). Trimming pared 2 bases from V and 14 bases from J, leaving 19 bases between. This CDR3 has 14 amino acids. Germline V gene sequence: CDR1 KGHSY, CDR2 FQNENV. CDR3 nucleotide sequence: TGTGCCAGCAGCCAAATCCCCCGGGACTCAGGCAAGTTCTTC. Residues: CASSQIPRDSGKFF.

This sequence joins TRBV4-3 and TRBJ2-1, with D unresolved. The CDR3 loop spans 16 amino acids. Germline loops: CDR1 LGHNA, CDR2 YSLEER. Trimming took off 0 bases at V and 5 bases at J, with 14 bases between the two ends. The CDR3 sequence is CASSQEVLGRNNEQFF. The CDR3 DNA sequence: TGCGCCAGCAGCCAAGAAGTACTCGGTAGGAACAATGAGCAGTTCTTC.

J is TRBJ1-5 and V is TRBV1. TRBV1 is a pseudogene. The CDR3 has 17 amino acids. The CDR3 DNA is TGCACCAGCAGCCCAAAAAGAGACCCGAGTAGCAATCAGCCCCAGCATTTT. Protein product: CTSSPKRDPSSNQPQHF.

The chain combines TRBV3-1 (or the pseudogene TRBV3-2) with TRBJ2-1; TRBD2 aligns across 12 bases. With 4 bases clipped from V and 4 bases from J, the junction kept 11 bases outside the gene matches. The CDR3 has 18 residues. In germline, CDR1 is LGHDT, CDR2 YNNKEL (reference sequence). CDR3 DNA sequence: TGTGCCAGCAGCCTCCGGGAAGGACTAGCGGGGTTATACAATGAGCAGTTCTTC. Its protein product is CASSLREGLAGLYNEQFF.

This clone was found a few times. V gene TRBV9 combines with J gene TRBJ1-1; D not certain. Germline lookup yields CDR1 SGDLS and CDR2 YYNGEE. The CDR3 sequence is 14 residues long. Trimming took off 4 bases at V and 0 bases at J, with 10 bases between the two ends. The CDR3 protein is CASSTAGMNTEAFF. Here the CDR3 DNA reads TGTGCCAGCAGCACTGCGGGGATGAACACTGAAGCTTTCTTT.

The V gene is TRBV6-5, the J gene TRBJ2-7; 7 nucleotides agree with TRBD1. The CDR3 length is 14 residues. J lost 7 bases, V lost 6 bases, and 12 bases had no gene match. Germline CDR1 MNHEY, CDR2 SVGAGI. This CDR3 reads CASRWDRGGGEQYF. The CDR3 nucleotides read TGTGCCAGCAGGTGGGACAGAGGGGGTGGAGAGCAGTACTTC.

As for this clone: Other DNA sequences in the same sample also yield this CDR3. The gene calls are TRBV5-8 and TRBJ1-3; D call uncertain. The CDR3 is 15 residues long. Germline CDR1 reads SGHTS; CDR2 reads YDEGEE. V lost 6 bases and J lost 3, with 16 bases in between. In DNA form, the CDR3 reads TGTGCCAGCAATAACGCCGGAACCGGTGGAAACACCATATATTTT. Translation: CASNNAGTGGNTIYF. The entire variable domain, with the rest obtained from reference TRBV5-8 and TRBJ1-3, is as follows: EAGVTQSPTHLIKTRGQQATLRCSPISGHTSVYWYQQALGLGLQFLLWYDEGEERNRGNFPPRFSGRQFPNYSSELNVNALELEDSALYLCASNNAGTGGNTIYFGEGSWLTVV.

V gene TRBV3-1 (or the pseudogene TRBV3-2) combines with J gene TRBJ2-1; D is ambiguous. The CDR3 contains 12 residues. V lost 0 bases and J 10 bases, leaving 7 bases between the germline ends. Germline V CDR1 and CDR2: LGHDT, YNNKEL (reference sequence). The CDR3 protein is CASSQEAREQFF. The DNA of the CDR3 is TGTGCCAGCAGCCAAGAGGCCAGAGAGCAGTTCTTC.

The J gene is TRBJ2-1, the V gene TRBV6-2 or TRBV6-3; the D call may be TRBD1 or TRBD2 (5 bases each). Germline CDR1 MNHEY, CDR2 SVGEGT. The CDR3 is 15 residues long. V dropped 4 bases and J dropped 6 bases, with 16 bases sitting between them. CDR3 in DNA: TGTGCCAGCAGTTTCCACCGGGACGTAGGCAATGAGCAGTTCTTC. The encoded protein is CASSFHRDVGNEQFF.

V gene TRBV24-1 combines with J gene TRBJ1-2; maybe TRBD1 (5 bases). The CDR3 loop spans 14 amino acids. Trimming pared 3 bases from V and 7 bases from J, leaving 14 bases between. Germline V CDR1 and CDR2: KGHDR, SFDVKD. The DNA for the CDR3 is TGTGCCACCAGTGATACCACCAGGGCGTCTGGCTACACCTTC. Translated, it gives CATSDTTRASGYTF.

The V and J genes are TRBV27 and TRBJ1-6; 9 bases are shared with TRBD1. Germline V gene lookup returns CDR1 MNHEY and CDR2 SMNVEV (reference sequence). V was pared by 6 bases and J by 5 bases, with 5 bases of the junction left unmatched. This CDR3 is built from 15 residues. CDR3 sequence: CASSIRDRDNSPLHF. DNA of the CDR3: TGTGCCAGCAGCATTCGGGACAGGGATAATTCACCCCTCCACTTT.

The CDR3 loop reads CASSFGLTYSPLHF. CDR3 DNA: TGTGCCAGCAGTTTCGGACTGACGTATTCACCCCTCCACTTT. This chain joins TRBV6-2 or TRBV6-3 and TRBJ1-6; no clear D gene. CDR3 length: 14 amino acids. CDR1 is MNHEY, CDR2 SVGEGT, per germline. V was shortened by 4 bases and J by 8 bases, with 12 bases between the two germline ends.

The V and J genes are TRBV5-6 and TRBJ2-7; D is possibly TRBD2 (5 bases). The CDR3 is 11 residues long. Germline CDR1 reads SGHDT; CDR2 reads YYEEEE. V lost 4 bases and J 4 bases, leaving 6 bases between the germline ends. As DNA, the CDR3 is TGTGCCAGCAGCAGGGAGTACGAGCAGTACTTC. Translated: CASSREYEQYF.

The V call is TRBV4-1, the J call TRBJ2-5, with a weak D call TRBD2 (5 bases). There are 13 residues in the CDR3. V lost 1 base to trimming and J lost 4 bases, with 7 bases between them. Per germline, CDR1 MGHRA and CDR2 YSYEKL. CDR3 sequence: CASSQGTRETQYF. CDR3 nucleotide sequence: TGCGCCAGCAGCCAAGGGACTCGAGAGACCCAGTACTTC.

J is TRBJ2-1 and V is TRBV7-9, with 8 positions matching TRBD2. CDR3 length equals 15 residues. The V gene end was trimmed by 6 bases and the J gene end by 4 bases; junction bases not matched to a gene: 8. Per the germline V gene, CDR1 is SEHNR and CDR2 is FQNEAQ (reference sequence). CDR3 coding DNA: TGTGCCAGCAGATTAAGCGGGGGCCAGTACAATGAGCAGTTCTTC. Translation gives CASRLSGGQYNEQFF.

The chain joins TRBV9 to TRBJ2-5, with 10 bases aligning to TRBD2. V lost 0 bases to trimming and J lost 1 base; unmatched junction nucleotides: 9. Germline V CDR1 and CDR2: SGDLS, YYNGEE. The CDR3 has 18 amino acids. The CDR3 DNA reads TGTGCCAGCAGCGTAGGAGGAGCGGGGGGGACCTCCCAAGAGACCCAGTACTTC. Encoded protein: CASSVGGAGGTSQETQYF.

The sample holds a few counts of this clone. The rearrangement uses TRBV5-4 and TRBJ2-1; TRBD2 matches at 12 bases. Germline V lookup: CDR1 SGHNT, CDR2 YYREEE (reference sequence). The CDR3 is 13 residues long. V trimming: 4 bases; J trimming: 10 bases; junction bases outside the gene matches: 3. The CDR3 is CASSAGLAGEQFF. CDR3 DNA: TGTGCCAGCAGCGCGGGACTAGCGGGCGAGCAGTTCTTC.

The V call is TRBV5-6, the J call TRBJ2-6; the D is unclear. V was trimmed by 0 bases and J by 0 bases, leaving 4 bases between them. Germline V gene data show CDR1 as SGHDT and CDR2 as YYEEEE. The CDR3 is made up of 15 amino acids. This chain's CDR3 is CASSLGSSGANVLTF. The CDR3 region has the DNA TGTGCCAGCAGCTTGGGCAGCTCTGGGGCCAACGTCCTGACTTTC.

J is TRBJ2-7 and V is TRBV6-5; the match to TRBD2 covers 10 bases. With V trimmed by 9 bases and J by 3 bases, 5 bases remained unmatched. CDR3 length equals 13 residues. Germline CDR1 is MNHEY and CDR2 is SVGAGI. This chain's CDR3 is CASWASGSYEQYF. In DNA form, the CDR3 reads TGTGCCAGTTGGGCTAGCGGGAGCTACGAGCAGTACTTC.

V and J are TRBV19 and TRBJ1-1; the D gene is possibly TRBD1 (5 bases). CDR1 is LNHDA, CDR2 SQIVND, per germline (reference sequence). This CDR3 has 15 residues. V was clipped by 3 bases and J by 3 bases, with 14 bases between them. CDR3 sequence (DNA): TGTGCCAGTAGTATGGGGAGGGGCAGGTACACTGAAGCTTTCTTT. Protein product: CASSMGRGRYTEAFF. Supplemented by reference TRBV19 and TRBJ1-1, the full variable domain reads DGGITQSPKYLFRKEGQNVTLSCEQNLNHDAMYWYRQDPGQGLRLIYYSQIVNDFQKGDIAEGYSVSREKKESFPLTVTSAQKNPTAFYLCASSMGRGRYTEAFFGQGTRLTVV.

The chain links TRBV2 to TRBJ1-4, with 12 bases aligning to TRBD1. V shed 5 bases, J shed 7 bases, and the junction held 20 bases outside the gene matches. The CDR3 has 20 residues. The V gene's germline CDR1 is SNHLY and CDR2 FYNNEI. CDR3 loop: CASSFVGTGGLPSMGEKLFF. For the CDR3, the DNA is TGTGCCAGCAGTTTCGTGGGGACAGGGGGCCTGCCTTCTATGGGTGAAAAACTGTTTTTT.

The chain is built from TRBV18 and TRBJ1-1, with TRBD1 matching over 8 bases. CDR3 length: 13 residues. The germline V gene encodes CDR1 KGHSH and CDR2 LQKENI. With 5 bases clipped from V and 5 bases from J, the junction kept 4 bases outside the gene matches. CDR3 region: CASSDRGGTEAFF. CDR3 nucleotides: TGTGCCAGCTCAGACAGGGGAGGGACTGAAGCTTTCTTT.

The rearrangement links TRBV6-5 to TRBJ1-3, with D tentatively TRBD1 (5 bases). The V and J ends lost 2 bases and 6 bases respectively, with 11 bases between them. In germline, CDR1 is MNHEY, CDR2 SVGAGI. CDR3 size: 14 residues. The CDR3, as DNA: TGTGCCAGCAGTTACGCCAGGGATGAAAACACCATATATTTT. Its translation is CASSYARDENTIYF.

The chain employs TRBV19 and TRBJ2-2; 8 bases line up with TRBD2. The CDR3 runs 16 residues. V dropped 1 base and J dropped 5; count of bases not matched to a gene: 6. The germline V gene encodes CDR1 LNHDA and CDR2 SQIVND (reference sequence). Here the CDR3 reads CASSIASGTSTGELFF. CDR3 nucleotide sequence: TGTGCCAGTAGTATAGCATCCGGGACTAGTACCGGGGAGCTGTTTTTT.

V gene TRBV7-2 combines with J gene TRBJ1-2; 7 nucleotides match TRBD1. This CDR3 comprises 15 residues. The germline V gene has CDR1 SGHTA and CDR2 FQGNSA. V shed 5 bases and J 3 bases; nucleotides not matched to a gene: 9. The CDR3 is CASSHGGTGDYGYTF. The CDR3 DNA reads TGTGCCAGCAGCCATGGAGGCACAGGGGACTATGGCTACACCTTC.

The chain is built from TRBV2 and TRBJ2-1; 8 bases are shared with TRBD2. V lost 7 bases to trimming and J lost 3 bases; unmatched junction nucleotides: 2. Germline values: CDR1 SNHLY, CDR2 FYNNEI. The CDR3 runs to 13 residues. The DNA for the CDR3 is TGTGCCAGCAAAAGCGGGAGCTACAATGAGCAGTTCTTC. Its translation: CASKSGSYNEQFF.

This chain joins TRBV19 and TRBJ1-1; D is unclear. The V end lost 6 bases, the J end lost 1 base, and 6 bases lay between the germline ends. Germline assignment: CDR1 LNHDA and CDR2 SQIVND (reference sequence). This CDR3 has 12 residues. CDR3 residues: CASRLRNTEAFF. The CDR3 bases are TGTGCCAGTAGACTAAGGAACACTGAAGCTTTCTTT.

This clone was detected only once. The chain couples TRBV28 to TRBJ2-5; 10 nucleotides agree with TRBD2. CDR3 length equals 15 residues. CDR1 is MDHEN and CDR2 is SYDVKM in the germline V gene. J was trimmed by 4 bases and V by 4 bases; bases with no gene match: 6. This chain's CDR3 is CASSSLAGAPETQYF. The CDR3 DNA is TGTGCCAGCAGTTCCCTAGCGGGAGCCCCAGAGACCCAGTACTTC.

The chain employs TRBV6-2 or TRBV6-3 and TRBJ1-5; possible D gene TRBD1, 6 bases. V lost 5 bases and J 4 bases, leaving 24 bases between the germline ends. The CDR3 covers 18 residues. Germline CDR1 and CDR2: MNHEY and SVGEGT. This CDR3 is CASSPPFYRDPVNQPQHF. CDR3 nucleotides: TGTGCCAGCAGTCCCCCTTTTTACAGGGACCCCGTTAATCAGCCCCAGCATTTT.

The CDR3 loop reads CASSLRALVPDTQYF. DNA for the CDR3: TGTGCCAGCAGTTTAAGGGCGTTAGTTCCAGATACGCAGTATTTT. The chain uses TRBV27 and TRBJ2-3; D unresolved. Trimming took 2 bases from V and 4 from J, leaving 13 bases between them. The CDR3 is 15 residues long. CDR1 and CDR2 from the germline V gene are MNHEY and SMNVEV (reference sequence).